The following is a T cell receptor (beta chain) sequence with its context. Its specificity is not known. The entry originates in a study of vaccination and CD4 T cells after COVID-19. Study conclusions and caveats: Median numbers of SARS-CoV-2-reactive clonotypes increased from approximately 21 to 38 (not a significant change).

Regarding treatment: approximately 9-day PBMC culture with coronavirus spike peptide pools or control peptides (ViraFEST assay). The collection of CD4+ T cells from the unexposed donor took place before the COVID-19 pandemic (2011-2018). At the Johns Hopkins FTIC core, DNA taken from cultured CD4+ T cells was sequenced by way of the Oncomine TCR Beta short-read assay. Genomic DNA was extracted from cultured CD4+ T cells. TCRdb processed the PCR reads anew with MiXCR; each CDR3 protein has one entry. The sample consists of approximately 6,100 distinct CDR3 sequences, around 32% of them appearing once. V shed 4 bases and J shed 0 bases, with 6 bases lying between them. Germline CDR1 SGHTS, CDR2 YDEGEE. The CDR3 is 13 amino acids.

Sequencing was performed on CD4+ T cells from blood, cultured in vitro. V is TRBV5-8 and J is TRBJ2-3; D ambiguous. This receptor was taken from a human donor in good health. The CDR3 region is CASSPDSTDTQYF. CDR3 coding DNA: TGTGCCAGCAGCCCGGACAGCACAGATACGCAGTATTTT.